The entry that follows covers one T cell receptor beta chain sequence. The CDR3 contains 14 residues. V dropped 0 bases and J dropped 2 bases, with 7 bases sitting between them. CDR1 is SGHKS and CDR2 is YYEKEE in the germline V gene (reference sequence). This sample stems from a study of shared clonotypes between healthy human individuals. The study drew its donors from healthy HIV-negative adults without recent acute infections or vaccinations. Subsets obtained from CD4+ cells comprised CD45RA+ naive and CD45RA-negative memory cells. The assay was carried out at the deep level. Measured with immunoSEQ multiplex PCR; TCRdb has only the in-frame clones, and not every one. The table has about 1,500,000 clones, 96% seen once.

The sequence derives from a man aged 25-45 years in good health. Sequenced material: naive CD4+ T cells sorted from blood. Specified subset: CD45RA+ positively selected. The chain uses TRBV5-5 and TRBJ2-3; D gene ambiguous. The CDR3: CASSLVPATDTQYF. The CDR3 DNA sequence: TGTGCCAGCAGCTTGGTTCCCGCCACAGATACGCAGTATTTT.